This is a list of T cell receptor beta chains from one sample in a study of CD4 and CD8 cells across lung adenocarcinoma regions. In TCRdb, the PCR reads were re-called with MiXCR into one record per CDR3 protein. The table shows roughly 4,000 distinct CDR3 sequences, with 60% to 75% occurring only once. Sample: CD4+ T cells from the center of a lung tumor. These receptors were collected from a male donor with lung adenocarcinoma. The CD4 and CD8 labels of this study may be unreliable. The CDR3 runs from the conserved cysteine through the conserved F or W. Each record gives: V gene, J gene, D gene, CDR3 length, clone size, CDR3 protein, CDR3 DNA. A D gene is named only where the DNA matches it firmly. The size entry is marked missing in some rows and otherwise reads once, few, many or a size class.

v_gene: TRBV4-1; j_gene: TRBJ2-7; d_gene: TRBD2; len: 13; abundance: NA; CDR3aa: CASSRGGSYEQYF; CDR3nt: TGCGCCAGCAGCCGGGGGGGAAGCTACGAGCAGTACTTC
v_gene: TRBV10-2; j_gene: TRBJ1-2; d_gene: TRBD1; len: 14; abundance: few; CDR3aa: CASRTGGTNYGYTF; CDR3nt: TGCGCCAGCAGGACAGGGGGAACTAACTATGGCTACACCTTC
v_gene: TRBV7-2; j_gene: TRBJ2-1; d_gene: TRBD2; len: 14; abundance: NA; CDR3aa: CASSYLAGANEQFF; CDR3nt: TGTGCCAGCAGCTACCTAGCGGGAGCAAATGAGCAGTTCTTC
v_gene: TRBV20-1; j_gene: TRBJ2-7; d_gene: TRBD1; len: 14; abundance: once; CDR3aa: CSARDLRTGGEQYF; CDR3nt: TGCAGTGCTAGAGATTTAAGGACAGGGGGCGAGCAGTACTTC
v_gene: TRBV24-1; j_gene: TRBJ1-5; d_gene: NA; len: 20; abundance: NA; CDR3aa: CATSDLFLLMQACCNQPQHF; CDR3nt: TGTGCCACCAGTGATTTGTTTCTTTTGATGCAGGCTTGTTGCAATCAGCCCCAGCATTTT
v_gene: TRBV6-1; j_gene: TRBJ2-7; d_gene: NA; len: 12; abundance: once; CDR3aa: CASSIHNYEQYF; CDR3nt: TGTGCCAGCAGCATCCATAACTACGAGCAGTACTTC
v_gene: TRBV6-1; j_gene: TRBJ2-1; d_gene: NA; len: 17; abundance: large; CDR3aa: CASSRPRDGSSYNEQFF; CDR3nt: TGTGCCAGCAGTCGCCCTCGGGACGGGAGCTCCTACAATGAGCAGTTCTTC
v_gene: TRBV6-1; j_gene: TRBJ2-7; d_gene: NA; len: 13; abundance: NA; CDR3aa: CASSEHLPYEQYF; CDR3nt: TGTGCCAGCAGTGAACATTTACCCTACGAGCAGTACTTC
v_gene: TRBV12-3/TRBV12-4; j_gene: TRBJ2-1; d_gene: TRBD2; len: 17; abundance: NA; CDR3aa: CASRRTSGISSYNEQFF; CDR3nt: TGTGCCAGCAGGAGGACTAGCGGTATCAGCTCCTACAATGAGCAGTTCTTC
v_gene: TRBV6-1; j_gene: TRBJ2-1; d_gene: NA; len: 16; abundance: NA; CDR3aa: CASSEARLVGNHEQFF; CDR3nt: TGTGCCAGCAGTGAAGCGCGCCTAGTGGGGAACCATGAGCAGTTCTTC
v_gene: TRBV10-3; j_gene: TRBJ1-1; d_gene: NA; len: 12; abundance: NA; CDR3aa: CAARQPNTEAFF; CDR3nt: TGTGCCGCAAGACAACCGAACACTGAAGCTTTCTTT
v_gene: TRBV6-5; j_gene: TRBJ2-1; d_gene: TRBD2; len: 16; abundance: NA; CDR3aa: CASSYSSGRPPNEQFF; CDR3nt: TGTGCCAGCAGTTACTCGAGCGGGAGACCTCCCAATGAGCAGTTCTTC
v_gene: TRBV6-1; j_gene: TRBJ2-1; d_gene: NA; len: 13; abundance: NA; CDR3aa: CASNVGQGNEQFF; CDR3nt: TGTGCCAGCAACGTAGGGCAGGGCAATGAGCAGTTCTTC
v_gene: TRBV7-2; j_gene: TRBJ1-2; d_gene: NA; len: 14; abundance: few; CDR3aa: CASSSPDGRPGYTF; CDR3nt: TGTGCCAGCAGCTCACCAGACGGGCGGCCTGGCTACACCTTC
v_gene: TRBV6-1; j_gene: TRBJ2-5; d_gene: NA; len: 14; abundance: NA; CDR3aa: CASRSSGFGETQYF; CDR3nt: TGTGCCAGCAGAAGCTCAGGGTTTGGCGAGACCCAGTACTTC
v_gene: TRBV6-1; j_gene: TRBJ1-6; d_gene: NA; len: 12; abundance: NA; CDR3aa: CASSPLNSPLHF; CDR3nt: TGTGCCAGCAGTCCACTCAATTCACCCCTCCACTTT
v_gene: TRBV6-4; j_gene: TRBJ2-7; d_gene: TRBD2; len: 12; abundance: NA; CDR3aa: CASITGLAEQYF; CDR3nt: TGTGCCAGCATTACAGGACTAGCCGAGCAGTACTTC
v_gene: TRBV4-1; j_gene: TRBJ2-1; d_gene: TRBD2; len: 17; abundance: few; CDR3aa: CASSQDSAGGPGNEQFF; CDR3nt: TGCGCCAGCAGCCAAGACTCAGCGGGAGGGCCGGGCAATGAGCAGTTCTTC
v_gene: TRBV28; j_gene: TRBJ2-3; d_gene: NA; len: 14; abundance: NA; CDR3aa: CAGSGGREQDTQYF; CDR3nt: TGTGCGGGCAGTGGGGGGCGGGAGCAAGATACGCAGTACTTT
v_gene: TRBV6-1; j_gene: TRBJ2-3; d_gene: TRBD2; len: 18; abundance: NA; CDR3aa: CASRRRSGGSRATDTQYF; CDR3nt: TGTGCCAGCAGGCGCCGATCGGGGGGGTCGAGGGCCACAGATACGCAGTATTTT
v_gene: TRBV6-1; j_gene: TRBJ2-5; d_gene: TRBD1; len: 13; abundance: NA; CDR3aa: CASRDRVLETQYF; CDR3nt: TGTGCCAGTCGGGACAGGGTGTTAGAGACCCAGTACTTC
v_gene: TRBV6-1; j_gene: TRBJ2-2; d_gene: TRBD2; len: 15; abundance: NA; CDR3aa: CASRRTSLGTGELFF; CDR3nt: TGTGCCAGCCGGAGGACTAGTCTTGGCACCGGGGAGCTGTTTTTT
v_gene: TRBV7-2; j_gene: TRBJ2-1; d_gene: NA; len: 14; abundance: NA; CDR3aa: CASSPGTVNNEQFF; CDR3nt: TGTGCCAGCAGCCCCGGGACTGTGAACAATGAGCAGTTCTTC
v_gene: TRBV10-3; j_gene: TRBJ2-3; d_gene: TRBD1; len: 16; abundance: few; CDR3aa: CAISAWDRGSTDTQYF; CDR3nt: TGTGCCATCAGTGCATGGGACAGGGGGTCAACAGATACGCAGTATTTT
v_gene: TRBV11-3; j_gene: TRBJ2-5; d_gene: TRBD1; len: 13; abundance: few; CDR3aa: CASSQTGQETQYF; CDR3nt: TGTGCCAGCAGCCAGACAGGGCAAGAGACCCAGTACTTC
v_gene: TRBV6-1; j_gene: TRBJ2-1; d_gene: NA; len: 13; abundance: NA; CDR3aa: CASRRGSIDEQFF; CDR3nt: TGTGCCAGCCGGAGGGGGAGCATCGATGAGCAGTTCTTC
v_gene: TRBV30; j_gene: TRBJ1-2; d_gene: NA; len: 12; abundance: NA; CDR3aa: CAWSVGQYGYTF; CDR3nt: TGTGCCTGGAGTGTTGGACAGTATGGCTACACCTTC
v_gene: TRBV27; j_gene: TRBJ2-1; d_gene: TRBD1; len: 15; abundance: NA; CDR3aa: CASGHGTVLPSEQFF; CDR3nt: TGTGCCAGCGGCCACGGGACAGTTCTACCTTCCGAGCAGTTCTTC
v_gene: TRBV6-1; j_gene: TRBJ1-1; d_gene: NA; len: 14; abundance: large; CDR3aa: CASRRGNLDTEAFF; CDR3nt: TGTGCCAGCCGAAGGGGGAATTTGGACACTGAAGCTTTCTTT
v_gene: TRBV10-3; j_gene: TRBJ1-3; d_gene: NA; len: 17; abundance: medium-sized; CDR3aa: CAISAQLSGSAGNTIYF; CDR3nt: TGTGCCATCAGCGCCCAACTTTCCGGGTCGGCTGGAAACACCATATATTTT
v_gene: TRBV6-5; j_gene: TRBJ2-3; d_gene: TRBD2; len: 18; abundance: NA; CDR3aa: CASSHQAGGGRAEETQYF; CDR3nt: TGTGCCAGCAGTCACCAGGCGGGGGGGGGGAGGGCCGAAGAGACGCAGTATTTT
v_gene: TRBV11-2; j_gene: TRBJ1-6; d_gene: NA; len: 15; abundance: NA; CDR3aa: CASAIQGRGNSPLHF; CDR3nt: TGTGCCAGCGCAATTCAGGGAAGGGGGAATTCACCCCTCCACTTT
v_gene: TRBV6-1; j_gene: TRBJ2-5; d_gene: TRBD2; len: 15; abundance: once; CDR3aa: CASSEARGGRETQYF; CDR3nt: TGTGCCAGCAGTGAAGCGCGGGGGGGCCGAGAGACCCAGTACTTC
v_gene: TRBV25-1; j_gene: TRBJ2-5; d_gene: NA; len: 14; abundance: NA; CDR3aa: CASLPKVGGETQYF; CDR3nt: TGTGCCAGCCTTCCCAAAGTAGGAGGGGAGACCCAGTACTTC
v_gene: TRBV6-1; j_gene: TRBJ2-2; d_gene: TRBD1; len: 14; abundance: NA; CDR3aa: CASTDRGGTGELFF; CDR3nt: TGTGCCAGCACGGACAGGGGCGGCACCGGGGAGCTGTTTTTT
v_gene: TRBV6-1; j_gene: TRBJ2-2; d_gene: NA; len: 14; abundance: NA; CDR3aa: CASRRVANTGELFF; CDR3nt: TGTGCCAGCAGGAGGGTCGCGAACACCGGGGAGCTGTTTTTT
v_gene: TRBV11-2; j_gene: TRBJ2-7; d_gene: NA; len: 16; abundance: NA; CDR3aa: CASSLGSSIRVDEQYF; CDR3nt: TGTGCCAGCAGCTTAGGGTCAAGCATTAGGGTGGACGAGCAGTACTTC
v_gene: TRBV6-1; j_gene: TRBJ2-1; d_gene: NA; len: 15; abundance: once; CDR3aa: CASSPTGLLNNEQFF; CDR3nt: TGTGCCAGCAGTCCGACGGGACTTCTAAACAATGAGCAGTTCTTC
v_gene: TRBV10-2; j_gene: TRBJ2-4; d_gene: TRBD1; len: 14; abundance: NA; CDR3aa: CGSRGRGAKNMQYF; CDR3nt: TGCGGCAGCAGGGGGCGGGGAGCCAAAAATATGCAGTACTTC
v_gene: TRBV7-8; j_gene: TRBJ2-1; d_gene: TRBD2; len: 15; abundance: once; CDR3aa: CASSSQAGAEEEKFF; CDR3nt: TGTGCCAGCAGCAGCCAAGCGGGAGCGGAAGAGGAGAAGTTCTTC
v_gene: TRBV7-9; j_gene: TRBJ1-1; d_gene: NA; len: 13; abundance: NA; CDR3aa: CASSLAVGTEAFF; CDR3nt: TGTGCCAGCAGCTTAGCGGTTGGCACTGAAGCTTTCTTT
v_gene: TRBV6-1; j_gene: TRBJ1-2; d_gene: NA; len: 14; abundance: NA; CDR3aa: CASSELTANYGYTF; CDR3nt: TGTGCCAGCAGTGAATTAACAGCTAACTATGGCTACACCTTC
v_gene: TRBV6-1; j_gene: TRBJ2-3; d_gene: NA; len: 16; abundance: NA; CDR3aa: CASSPKRMGAKSMQYF; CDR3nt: TGTGCCAGCAGTCCTAAGCGGATGGGAGCCAAAAGCATGCAGTACTTT
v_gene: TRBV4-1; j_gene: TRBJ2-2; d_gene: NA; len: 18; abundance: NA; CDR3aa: CASSQDWGDSTFTGELFF; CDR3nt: TGCGCCAGCAGCCAAGATTGGGGGGACTCGACGTTCACCGGGGAGCTGTTTTTT
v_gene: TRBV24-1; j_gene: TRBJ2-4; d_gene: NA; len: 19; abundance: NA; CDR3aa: CATSDPLWSSVWSKDTQYF; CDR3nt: TGTGCCACCAGTGACCCCCTTTGGTCGAGCGTGTGGAGCAAAGATACTCAGTACTTC
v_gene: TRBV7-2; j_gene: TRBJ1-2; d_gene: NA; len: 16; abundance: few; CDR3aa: CASSLASVDRKYGYTF; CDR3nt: TGTGCCAGCAGCTTAGCTTCAGTTGACAGGAAATATGGCTACACCTTC
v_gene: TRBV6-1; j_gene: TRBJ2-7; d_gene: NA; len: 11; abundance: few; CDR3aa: CASSGQVEQYF; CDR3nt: TGTGCCAGCAGTGGACAGGTCGAGCAGTACTTC
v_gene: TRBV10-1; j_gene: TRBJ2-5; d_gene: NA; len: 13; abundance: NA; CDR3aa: CASSEHLGETQYF; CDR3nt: TGCGCCAGCAGTGAGCATTTGGGAGAGACCCAGTACTTC
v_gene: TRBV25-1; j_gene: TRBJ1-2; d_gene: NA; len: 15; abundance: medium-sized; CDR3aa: CASIVPGTSSEGYTF; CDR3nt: TGTGCCAGCATTGTCCCAGGGACCTCTTCGGAAGGCTACACCTTC
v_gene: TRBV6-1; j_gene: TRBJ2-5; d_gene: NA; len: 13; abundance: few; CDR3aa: CASSETSRETQYF; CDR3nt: TGTGCCAGCAGTGAGACGTCGCGAGAGACCCAGTACTTC